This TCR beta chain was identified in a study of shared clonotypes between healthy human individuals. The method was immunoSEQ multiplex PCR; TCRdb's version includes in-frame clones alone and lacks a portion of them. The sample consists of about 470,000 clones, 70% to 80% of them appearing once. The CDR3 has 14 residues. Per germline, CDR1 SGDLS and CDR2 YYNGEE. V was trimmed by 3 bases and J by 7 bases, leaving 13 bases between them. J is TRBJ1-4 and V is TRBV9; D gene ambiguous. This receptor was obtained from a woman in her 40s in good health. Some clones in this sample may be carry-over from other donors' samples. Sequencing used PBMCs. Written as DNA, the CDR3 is TGTGCCAGCAGCGCGGACTTAGTGTCTGAAAAACTGTTTTTT. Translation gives CASSADLVSEKLFF.